Shown below are 15 T cell receptor beta chains from a single sample sequenced in a study of blood T cell repertoires in COVID-19. Sequencing used immunoSEQ multiplex PCR; TCRdb keeps in-frame clones, though not all of them. In the table there are tens of thousands of clones, less than 90% of which are singletons. The sample taken for sequencing was peripheral blood. The receptors originated from a human donor in a cohort sampled during active COVID-19.

The rearrangement uses TRBV9 and TRBJ1-4; D may be TRBD1 (5 bases). Between the trimmed V and J ends, which lost 5 bases and 0 bases, there was a span of 11 bases. The germline gives CDR1 SGDLS, CDR2 YYNGEE. The CDR3 runs to 15 residues. CDR3 sequence (DNA): TGTGCCAGCAGTCGCAGGGTTGCAACTAATGAAAAACTGTTTTTT. Encoded protein: CASSRRVATNEKLFF.

This chain uses TRBV7-9 with TRBJ1-4; TRBD1 might be the D (6 bases). CDR1 and CDR2 from the germline V gene are SEHNR and FQNEAQ (reference sequence). The CDR3 consists of 14 residues. With 1 base removed from V and 8 bases from J, the gap between germline ends came to 11 bases. The CDR3 DNA is TGTGCCAGCAGCTTAGAGGCAGGGGACGAAAAACTGTTTTTT. Its translation is CASSLEAGDEKLFF.

In DNA, the CDR3 is TGCAGCGTAGGACTCTTTAACACTGAAGCTTTCTTT. This translates into CSVGLFNTEAFF. The genes are TRBV29-1 and TRBJ1-1; D ambiguous. CDR3 length: 12 amino acids. V lost 6 bases and J lost 2, with 10 bases in between. The germline V gene encodes CDR1 SQVTM and CDR2 ANQGSEA.

The chain employs TRBV2 and TRBJ2-4, with 9 bases aligning to TRBD1. V shed 7 bases and J 4 bases; nucleotides not matched to a gene: 8. The CDR3 is 15 amino acids. Germline CDR1 and CDR2: SNHLY and FYNNEI. The CDR3 is CASNWDRDIKNIQYF. The CDR3 DNA sequence: TGTGCCAGCAACTGGGACAGGGACATTAAAAACATTCAGTACTTC.

The V gene is TRBV5-1, the J gene TRBJ1-1, with D uncertain. CDR1 and CDR2 from the germline V gene are SGHRS and YFSETQ. V was shortened by 1 base and J by 1 base, with 2 bases between the two germline ends. This CDR3 spans 12 amino acids. The CDR3 spells CASSLQNTEAFF. The CDR3 nucleotides are TGCGCCAGCAGCTTGCAGAACACTGAAGCTTTCTTT.

V and J are TRBV5-8 and TRBJ2-7; possible D gene TRBD2, 5 bases. Germline CDR1 SGHTS, CDR2 YDEGEE. The CDR3 length is 13 residues. The ends were cut back, 9 bases at V and 1 base at J, with 14 bases in the middle. Here the CDR3 DNA reads TGTGCCACCGGGTCGGGAAATTCCTACGAGCAGTACTTC. It is translated as CATGSGNSYEQYF. Supplemented by reference TRBV5-8 and TRBJ2-7, the full variable domain reads EAGVTQSPTHLIKTRGQQATLRCSPISGHTSVYWYQQALGLGLQFLLWYDEGEERNRGNFPPRFSGRQFPNYSSELNVNALELEDSALYLCATGSGNSYEQYFGPGTRLTVT.

This chain joins TRBV7-2 and TRBJ2-2; weak D call: TRBD1 (6 bases). The CDR3 has 17 amino acids. With 2 bases removed from V and 2 bases from J, the gap between germline ends came to 15 bases. From germline, CDR1 is SGHTA and CDR2 FQGNSA. This chain's CDR3 is CASSLPSTGKNTGELFF. The CDR3 bases are TGTGCCAGCAGCTTACCCTCGACAGGCAAAAACACCGGGGAGCTGTTTTTT.

This clone appeared a single time. This chain joins TRBV19 and TRBJ1-2; D is perhaps TRBD1 (6 bases). Germline loops: CDR1 LNHDA, CDR2 SQIVND (reference sequence). V was trimmed by 2 bases and J by 5 bases, leaving 15 bases between them. The length of the CDR3 is 15 residues. DNA for the CDR3: TGTGCCAGTAGTATAAGGGCAGGGGCTGAATATGGCTACACCTTC. It specifies CASSIRAGAEYGYTF. Full variable domain (missing parts from reference TRBV19 and TRBJ1-2): DGGITQSPKYLFRKEGQNVTLSCEQNLNHDAMYWYRQDPGQGLRLIYYSQIVNDFQKGDIAEGYSVSREKKESFPLTVTSAQKNPTAFYLCASSIRAGAEYGYTFGSGTRLTVV.

V usage is TRBV7-8 and J usage is TRBJ1-6; perhaps TRBD1 as D (5 bases). Germline V gene lookup returns CDR1 SGHVS and CDR2 FQNEAQ. The CDR3 loop spans 15 amino acids. Trimming removed 5 bases at V and 2 bases at J, with 10 bases between. The chain's CDR3 is CASSEQGPYNSPLHF. For the CDR3, the DNA is TGTGCCAGCAGCGAGCAGGGCCCCTATAATTCACCCCTCCACTTT.

The chain joins TRBV12-2 to TRBJ2-5; the D call of TRBD2 is as the table states it, not checked on the DNA. TRBV12-2 is a documented pseudogene. The CDR3 has 13 residues. CDR3 bases: TGTGCAAGTCGAACCTCGCGCTATGAGGACCAGTACTTC. Protein sequence: CASRTSRYEDQYF.

The chain couples TRBV20-1 to TRBJ2-7; D gene ambiguous. Germline loops: CDR1 DFQATT, CDR2 SNEGSKA (reference sequence). Trimming took 5 bases from V and 0 from J, leaving 5 bases between them. The CDR3 runs 11 residues. CDR3 region: CSARDSYEQYF. The CDR3 bases are TGCAGTGCTCGCGACTCCTACGAGCAGTACTTC.

The rearrangement uses TRBV4-3 and TRBJ2-5; 10 bases are a match to TRBD2. With V trimmed by 2 bases and J by 4 bases, 7 bases remained unmatched. The V gene's germline CDR1 is LGHNA and CDR2 YSLEER. The CDR3 extends over 16 amino acids. In DNA form, the CDR3 reads TGCGCCAGCAGCCAAAGAGGACTAGCGGCAGGAGAGACCCAGTACTTC. Translating gives CASSQRGLAAGETQYF.

The chain is built from TRBV11-1 and TRBJ2-3; TRBD1 might be the D (6 bases). The V end was cut by 5 bases, the J end by 3 bases, with 12 bases between. CDR1 SGHAT and CDR2 FQDESV come from the germline V gene (reference sequence). The CDR3 covers 14 residues. The CDR3 sequence is CASSAGTWTDTQYF. The CDR3 DNA follows: TGTGCCAGCAGCGCCGGGACATGGACAGATACGCAGTATTTT. The variable domain in full, with the rest retrieved from reference TRBV11-1 and TRBJ2-3, is EAEVAQSPRYKITEKSQAVAFWCDPISGHATLYWYRQILGQGPELLVQFQDESVVDDSQLPKDRFSAERLKGVDSTLKIQPAELGDSAMYLCASSAGTWTDTQYFGPGTRLTVL.

The chain recombines TRBV5-6 with TRBJ2-5; 10 bases align to TRBD2. Germline-derived CDR1 and CDR2 are SGHDT and YYEEEE. CDR3 size: 16 residues. Trimming removed 0 bases from V and 4 bases from J; junction bases left unmatched: 6. The CDR3 nucleotides read TGTGCCAGCAGCTTGGGCGAGCGGGGGGGTACAGAGACCCAGTACTTC. It encodes CASSLGERGGTETQYF.

This clone has just one count. The chain recombines TRBV29-1 with TRBJ1-2; no clear D. The V end lost 7 bases, the J end lost 7 bases, and 22 bases lay between the germline ends. Germline V gives CDR1 SQVTM, CDR2 ANQGSEA. The CDR3 consists of 14 residues. This CDR3 is CSAGESVGSRGYTF. The CDR3, as DNA: TGCAGCGCCGGCGAGTCGGTAGGGAGTCGTGGCTACACCTTC. Together with reference TRBV29-1 and TRBJ1-2, the CDR3 gives the full variable domain: SAVISQKPSRDICQRGTSLTIQCQVDSQVTMMFWYRQQPGQSLTLIATANQGSEATYESGFVIDKFPISRPNLTFSTLTVSNMSPEDSSIYLCSAGESVGSRGYTFGSGTRLTVV.